What follows are 4 T cell receptor beta chains derived from one specimen sequenced in a study of beta chain features in type 1 diabetes. Study-wide results and caveats: Shorter TCRB CDR3s, moderately but significantly so, marked every one of the four CD4+ subsets in Type 1 diabetes patients.

These receptors lack a known antigen. Since all of the isolated RNA was reverse transcribed, expressed TCRB transcripts were what got sequenced. Profiled with immunoSEQ multiplex PCR; TCRdb holds only in-frame clones, not every one. The table has about 160,000 clones, just over 8% seen once. Sequenced sample: central memory CD4+ T cells from blood. These receptors originate from a woman aged 18-29 years with type 1 diabetes.

This clone appeared many times. The junction shows a germline mismatch at one end, possibly a read error. The genes are TRBV7-7 and TRBJ2-5; no firm D call. CDR1 is SSHAT, CDR2 FNYEAQ, per germline (reference sequence). The CDR3 runs 13 residues. The DNA for the CDR3 is TGTGCTAGCAGCCCCGTGAGTCAAGAGACCCAGTACTTC. Protein: CASSPVSQETQYF.

This clone has just a few counts. The rearrangement joins TRBV29-1 to TRBJ2-3; 9 bases align to TRBD2. Germline V gives CDR1 SQVTM, CDR2 ANQGSEA. The CDR3 runs 14 residues. V shed 6 bases, J shed 1 base, and the junction held 5 bases outside the gene matches. CDR3 DNA sequence: TGCAGCGTAGTAAGCGGGGGGCGCACAGATACGCAGTATTTT. It is translated as CSVVSGGRTDTQYF.

The chain couples TRBV7-8 to TRBJ2-3; D is ambiguous. Trimming cost V 5 bases and J 4 bases, with 7 bases left between them. This CDR3 comprises 12 residues. From germline, CDR1 is SGHVS and CDR2 FQNEAQ. The CDR3 loop is CASSRVADTQYF. The CDR3 DNA reads TGTGCCAGCAGCCGCGTTGCAGATACGCAGTATTTT.

This clone appeared many times. The V gene is TRBV28, the J gene TRBJ2-7; D may be TRBD2 (5 bases). Looked up from germline, CDR1 is MDHEN and CDR2 is SYDVKM. V gave up 7 bases and J gave up 3 bases, with 10 bases separating them. This CDR3 is 12 amino acids long. The CDR3 DNA is TGTGCCAGCACCGTAGCGAGCTACGAGCAGTACTTC. The encoded protein is CASTVASYEQYF. Supplemented by reference TRBV28 and TRBJ2-7, the full variable domain reads DVKVTQSSRYLVKRTGEKVFLECVQDMDHENMFWYRQDPGLGLRLIYFSYDVKMKEKGDIPEGYSVSREKKERFSLILESASTNQTSMYLCASTVASYEQYFGPGTRLTVT.